Presented here are 32 T cell receptor beta chains from one specimen sequenced in a study of identical twins. TCRdb reprocessed the 5' RACE reads with MiXCR, giving one entry per CDR3 protein. The sample includes 130,000 to 150,000 distinct CDR3 sequences, around 3.5% of them seen just once. The specimen was memory T cells sorted from blood. The receptors were sampled from a man aged 18 to 35 in good health.

There are many counts of this clonotype. This rearrangement joins TRBV5-1 to TRBJ2-1; 12 nucleotides align to TRBD2. CDR1 is SGHRS and CDR2 is YFSETQ in the germline V gene. CDR3 length: 16 amino acids. The junction had 7 bases not matched to a gene; V was cut back by 4 bases and J by 5 bases. CDR3 amino acids: CASSLGLAGFDNEQFF. CDR3 nucleotide sequence: TGCGCCAGCAGCCTCGGACTAGCGGGATTCGACAATGAGCAGTTCTTC.

This clonotype was seen at least ten times. This rearrangement joins TRBV15 to TRBJ1-6; 9 nucleotides agree with TRBD1. Germline loops: CDR1 LNHNV, CDR2 YYDKDF (reference sequence). The V and J ends lost 3 bases and 10 bases, in that order; junction bases with no gene match: 4. There are 14 residues in the CDR3. CDR3 residues: CATSRGQGNSPLHF. The DNA for the CDR3 is TGTGCCACCAGCAGGGGACAGGGTAACTCACCCCTCCACTTT.

This clonotype was picked up many times. This rearrangement joins TRBV11-2 to TRBJ2-1; D gene uncertain. The V end was cut by 4 bases, the J end by 12 bases, with 13 bases between. The CDR3 covers 12 residues. From germline, CDR1 is SGHAT and CDR2 FQNNGV. The CDR3 nucleotides read TGTGCCAGCAGCTCTTCGGCCACGAGGCAGTTCTTC. Amino acids: CASSSSATRQFF.

This clonotype was counted ten times or more. Written as DNA, the CDR3 is TGTGCCAGCAGCCAAGAGACAGGGTTCTATGGCTACACCTTC. Its translation: CASSQETGFYGYTF. V and J are TRBV3-1 and TRBJ1-2, with 7 bases aligning to TRBD1. Germline CDR1 and CDR2: LGHDT and YNNKEL (reference sequence). This CDR3 has 14 residues. With V trimmed by 0 bases and J by 4 bases, 2 bases remained unmatched.

This clonotype was counted at least ten times. This chain connects TRBV7-9 to TRBJ1-2; D not resolved. The CDR3 loop spans 13 amino acids. The V gene lost 5 bases and the J gene lost 7 bases, with 14 bases spanning the gap. Germline-derived CDR1 and CDR2 are SEHNR and FQNEAQ (reference sequence). The CDR3 loop is CASSPHFRFGYTF. The CDR3 nucleotides are TGTGCCAGCAGCCCCCATTTCCGCTTTGGCTACACCTTC.

This clonotype came up a few times. The J gene is TRBJ2-2, the V gene TRBV7-2, with TRBD1 identical over 11 bases. CDR3 length: 16 amino acids. With V trimmed by 5 bases and J by 5 bases, 7 bases remained unmatched. Looked up from germline, CDR1 is SGHTA and CDR2 is FQGNSA. The CDR3 DNA is TGTGCCAGCAGCACCGGTGGGACAGGGGGAACCGGGGAGCTGTTTTTT. The encoded protein is CASSTGGTGGTGELFF.

The table lists this clonotype with many counts. V gene TRBV20-1 combines with J gene TRBJ2-5; 8 nucleotides line up with TRBD1. The germline V gene encodes CDR1 DFQATT and CDR2 SNEGSKA (reference sequence). The CDR3 is made up of 13 amino acids. Trimming cost V 6 bases and J 5 bases; bases outside gene matches: 8. The CDR3 region has the DNA TGCAGTGCCATCGCCCGGGACAGGGAGACCCAGTACTTC. Its protein is CSAIARDRETQYF.

This clonotype was picked up many times. This chain connects TRBV9 to TRBJ1-1; the D gene is possibly TRBD1 (5 bases). The V and J ends lost 0 bases and 1 base respectively, with 10 bases between them. The CDR3 loop spans 15 amino acids. Per germline, CDR1 SGDLS and CDR2 YYNGEE. The CDR3 spells CASSVGGSGNTEAFF. As DNA, the CDR3 is TGTGCCAGCAGCGTAGGGGGCAGCGGGAACACTGAAGCTTTCTTT. Full variable domain (rest looked up from reference TRBV9 and TRBJ1-1): DSGVTQTPKHLITATGQRVTLRCSPRSGDLSVYWYQQSLDQGLQFLIQYYNGEERAKGNILERFSAQQFPDLHSELNLSSLELGDSALYFCASSVGGSGNTEAFFGQGTRLTVV.

At least ten counts were recorded for this clonotype. The V and J genes are TRBV29-1 and TRBJ2-7; tentative D call: TRBD2 (6 bases). The V gene lost 1 base and the J gene lost 7 bases, with 14 bases spanning the gap. There are 13 residues in the CDR3. Germline V gives CDR1 SQVTM, CDR2 ANQGSEA. The CDR3 nucleotides read TGCAGCGTTGAAGGAGCGGGCCACGGGGAGCAGTACTTC. It specifies CSVEGAGHGEQYF.

This clonotype was seen many times. V and J are TRBV14 and TRBJ2-7; 7 bases are a match to TRBD2. The CDR3 loop spans 16 amino acids. CDR1 SGHDN and CDR2 FVKESK come from the germline V gene. V lost 4 bases and J lost 2; bases outside the gene matches: 11. The CDR3 DNA follows: TGTGCCAGCAGCCGTCATTCTAGCGGAAACGCCTACGAGCAGTACTTC. It codes for CASSRHSSGNAYEQYF.

This clonotype occurred a few times. A much larger clonotype is one base distant, so this may be a read error. DNA for the CDR3: TGTGCCACAAGACTAGCGGACCCCCTTGCCTACGAGCAGTACTTC. This gives the protein CATRLADPLAYEQYF. V is TRBV6-2 or TRBV6-3 and J is TRBJ2-7, with 9 bases matching TRBD2. V gave up 10 bases and J gave up 2 bases; unmatched junction bases: 12. The CDR3 totals 15 residues. In germline, CDR1 is MNHEY, CDR2 SVGEGT.

In its sample, this clonotype was seen many times. V usage is TRBV9 and J usage is TRBJ2-5, with unresolved D. The CDR3 is made up of 13 amino acids. The ends were cut back, 3 bases at V and 2 bases at J, with 8 bases in the middle. Looked up from germline, CDR1 is SGDLS and CDR2 is YYNGEE. The CDR3 loop reads CASSGQTQETQYF. Here the CDR3 DNA reads TGTGCCAGCAGCGGACAAACGCAAGAGACCCAGTACTTC.

In this sample, this clonotype turned up many times. The rearrangement uses TRBV12-3 or TRBV12-4 and TRBJ1-1, with D uncertain. This CDR3 has 14 residues. Trimming cost V 3 bases and J 2 bases, with 10 bases left between them. CDR3 sequence reads: CASSFGAANTEAFF. The DNA of the CDR3 is TGTGCCAGCAGTTTTGGTGCAGCTAACACTGAAGCTTTCTTT.

This clonotype has at least ten counts. The chain has TRBV29-1 and TRBJ1-2; D gene ambiguous. CDR3 length: 16 amino acids. Germline CDR1 and CDR2: SQVTM and ANQGSEA. With 0 bases removed from V and 1 base from J, the gap between germline ends came to 15 bases. The CDR3: CSVEEGVGSYNYGYTF. The CDR3 DNA is TGCAGCGTTGAAGAGGGAGTGGGCAGCTATAACTATGGCTACACCTTC.

This clonotype was seen at least ten times. The chain links TRBV16 to TRBJ2-1; possible D gene TRBD2, 6 bases. The CDR3 extends over 18 amino acids. Trimming cost V 4 bases and J 8 bases, with 27 bases left between them. Per the germline V gene, CDR1 is KGHSY and CDR2 is FQNENV. CDR3 DNA sequence: TGTGCCAGCAGCCCATTAATCGGGTTGGGCGGGAAGACGGATGAGCAGTTCTTC. This encodes CASSPLIGLGGKTDEQFF.

This clonotype was observed many times. J is TRBJ2-3 and V is TRBV20-1, with TRBD2 matching 8 bases. The CDR3 length is 15 residues. V dropped 1 base and J dropped 4; count of bases not matched to a gene: 7. The germline V gene has CDR1 DFQATT and CDR2 SNEGSKA (reference sequence). The DNA for the CDR3 is TGCAGTGCTAGAGCCGGGACTAGTTTGGCAGATACGCAGTATTTT. Its translation is CSARAGTSLADTQYF.

This clonotype was observed many times. The J gene is TRBJ2-2, the V gene TRBV10-3; the D is unclear. The CDR3 is made up of 16 amino acids. Germline values: CDR1 ENHRY, CDR2 SYGVKD. V lost 7 bases and J lost 8, with 23 bases in between. CDR3 sequence: CAITSDDLPLGGELFF. In nucleotides, the CDR3 is TGTGCCATCACCTCGGACGACCTACCCCTCGGGGGGGAGCTGTTTTTT.

Ten or more counts support this clonotype. The chain employs TRBV7-8 and TRBJ1-1, with 7 bases matching TRBD1. Germline V gene lookup returns CDR1 SGHVS and CDR2 FQNEAQ. This CDR3 is built from 14 residues. V lost 3 bases and J lost 4; bases outside the gene matches: 5. CDR3 loop: CASSFADRATEAFF. The CDR3 DNA reads as TGTGCCAGCAGCTTCGCTGACAGGGCCACTGAAGCTTTCTTT.

This clonotype was counted ten times or more. V gene TRBV20-1 combines with J gene TRBJ2-5, with D maybe TRBD2 (7 bases). The CDR3 runs to 14 residues. CDR1 and CDR2 from the germline V gene are DFQATT and SNEGSKA (reference sequence). The V and J ends lost 0 bases and 4 bases respectively, with 12 bases between them. This CDR3 is CSARDTGGVETQYF. The CDR3, as DNA: TGCAGTGCTAGAGATACGGGGGGCGTAGAGACCCAGTACTTC.

This clonotype was counted ten times or more. This sequence joins TRBV12-3 or TRBV12-4 and TRBJ2-7; TRBD2 matches at 7 bases. This CDR3 spans 12 amino acids. With 6 bases clipped from V and 7 bases from J, the junction kept 6 bases outside the gene matches. CDR3 in DNA: TGTGCCAGCAGCCGTGGACTAGGGGAGCAGTACGTC. Translated: CASSRGLGEQYV.

This clonotype was seen many times. The chain is built from TRBV12-3 or TRBV12-4 and TRBJ2-2, with TRBD2 as a possible D gene (6 bases). CDR3 length: 15 residues. The V gene lost 3 bases and the J gene lost 2 bases, with 10 bases spanning the gap. CDR3 nucleotides: TGTGCCAGCAGTTTGAATAGCGGAAACACCGGGGAGCTGTTTTTT. Encoded protein: CASSLNSGNTGELFF.

This clonotype was seen ten or more times. The chain is built from TRBV20-1 and TRBJ2-7; the match to TRBD2 covers 7 bases. CDR1 is DFQATT, CDR2 SNEGSKA, per germline (reference sequence). J was trimmed by 1 base and V by 6 bases; bases with no gene match: 9. The CDR3 covers 14 residues. The CDR3 region has the DNA TGCAGTGCCCCGTGGGAGGGCACTTCCTACGAGCAGTACTTC. Protein sequence: CSAPWEGTSYEQYF.

This clonotype occurred many times. The rearrangement links TRBV5-4 to TRBJ2-3; TRBD1 aligns across 7 bases. The V gene's germline CDR1 is SGHNT and CDR2 YYREEE (reference sequence). J was trimmed by 4 bases and V by 0 bases; bases with no gene match: 8. This CDR3 has 16 residues. In nucleotides, the CDR3 is TGTGCCAGCAGCTTGGTTTCGCGACAGGGATCAGATACGCAGTATTTT. Protein product: CASSLVSRQGSDTQYF.

This clonotype was seen many times. The gene calls are TRBV29-1 and TRBJ2-3, with a weak D call TRBD2 (6 bases). Trimming took 6 bases from V and 0 from J, leaving 16 bases between them. The CDR3 extends over 15 amino acids. Germline V gene data show CDR1 as SQVTM and CDR2 as ANQGSEA. The CDR3 loop reads CSVNGDSASTDTQYF. The DNA for the CDR3 is TGCAGCGTCAATGGGGACTCGGCAAGCACAGATACGCAGTATTTT.

This clonotype has at least ten counts. V usage is TRBV7-2 and J usage is TRBJ2-1; D uncertain. The length of the CDR3 is 14 residues. The V end was cut by 5 bases, the J end by 5 bases, with 13 bases between. The germline V gene encodes CDR1 SGHTA and CDR2 FQGNSA. The CDR3 spells CASSRSRTNNEQFF. CDR3 coding DNA: TGTGCCAGCAGCCGCAGCCGAACTAACAATGAGCAGTTCTTC.

This clonotype has just a few counts. V usage is TRBV12-3 or TRBV12-4 and J usage is TRBJ1-3; 7 nucleotides agree with TRBD1. With 5 bases clipped from V and 0 bases from J, the junction kept 7 bases outside the gene matches. The CDR3 loop spans 16 amino acids. The CDR3 protein is CASSPKDRPSGNTIYF. CDR3 coding DNA: TGTGCCAGCAGTCCGAAGGACAGGCCCTCTGGAAACACCATATATTTT.

This clonotype was seen ten or more times. The chain joins TRBV20-1 to TRBJ1-5, with D tentatively TRBD1 (5 bases). Trimming left V 3 bases short and J 6 bases short, with 9 bases between. CDR3 size: 12 residues. From germline, CDR1 is DFQATT and CDR2 SNEGSKA (reference sequence). CDR3 in amino acids: CSASSTVQPQHF. The CDR3 DNA reads TGCAGTGCTAGCTCGACAGTTCAGCCCCAGCATTTT.

At least ten counts were recorded for this clonotype. This chain connects TRBV28 to TRBJ1-6; 9 nucleotides line up with TRBD1. The CDR3 is made up of 15 amino acids. V was clipped by 9 bases and J by 9 bases; unmatched bases: 12. CDR1 and CDR2 (germline): MDHEN, SYDVKM. CDR3 nucleotides: TGTGCCAGTGCACCTTACAGGGGGCAGGGTTCACCCCTCCACTTT. Protein sequence: CASAPYRGQGSPLHF.

This clonotype was seen at least ten times. The chain couples TRBV2 to TRBJ1-1; the D is unclear. With 10 bases removed from V and 0 bases from J, the gap between germline ends came to 12 bases. The CDR3 covers 13 residues. Germline loops: CDR1 SNHLY, CDR2 FYNNEI. CDR3 bases: TGTGCCACCCGTAACGGAATGAACACTGAAGCTTTCTTT. It yields the protein CATRNGMNTEAFF.

The V call is TRBV6-2 or TRBV6-3, the J call TRBJ2-1; no clear D. With 6 bases removed from V and 0 bases from J, the gap between germline ends came to 9 bases. The CDR3 totals 14 residues. CDR1 MNHEY and CDR2 SVGEGT come from the germline V gene. The CDR3 reads CASRSETSYNEQFF. The CDR3, as DNA: TGTGCCAGCAGGTCGGAGACCTCCTACAATGAGCAGTTCTTC.

This clonotype was counted at least ten times. V and J are TRBV7-2 and TRBJ2-7, with TRBD1 identical over 9 bases. V dropped 5 bases and J dropped 3; count of bases not matched to a gene: 11. The CDR3 contains 16 residues. The germline CDR1 and CDR2 sequences are SGHTA and FQGNSA. In nucleotides, the CDR3 is TGTGCCAGCAGCCTGGGATCCGGGACAGGGCACTACGAGCAGTACTTC. It translates to CASSLGSGTGHYEQYF.

This clonotype was recorded at least ten times. The chain couples TRBV5-1 to TRBJ2-3; TRBD2 matches 14 bases. The CDR3 has 18 amino acids. V shed 1 base, J shed 1 base, and the junction held 5 bases outside the gene matches. Germline CDR1 SGHRS, CDR2 YFSETQ. The CDR3 DNA sequence: TGCGCCAGCAGCTTGACCGGGACTAGCGGGAGTGGCACAGATACGCAGTATTTT. It yields the protein CASSLTGTSGSGTDTQYF. The whole variable domain, filled in from reference TRBV5-1 and TRBJ2-3, reads KAGVTQTPRYLIKTRGQQVTLSCSPISGHRSVSWYQQTPGQGLQFLFEYFSETQRNKGNFPGRFSGRQFSNSRSEMNVSTLELGDSALYLCASSLTGTSGSGTDTQYFGPGTRLTVL.